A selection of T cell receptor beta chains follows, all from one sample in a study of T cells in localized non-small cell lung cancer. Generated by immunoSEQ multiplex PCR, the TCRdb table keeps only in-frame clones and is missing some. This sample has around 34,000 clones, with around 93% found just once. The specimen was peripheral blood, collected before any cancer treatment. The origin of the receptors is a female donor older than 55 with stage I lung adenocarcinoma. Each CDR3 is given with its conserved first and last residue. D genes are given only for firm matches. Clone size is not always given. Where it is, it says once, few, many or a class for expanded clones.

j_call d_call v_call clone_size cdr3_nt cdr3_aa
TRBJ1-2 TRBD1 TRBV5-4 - TGTGCCAGCAGCTTGGGGGCAGGGGGCGGAATTGGCTATGGCTACACCTTC CASSLGAGGGIGYGYTF
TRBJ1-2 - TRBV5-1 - TGCGCCAGCAGCTTGGGGTCAGGTTCTAACTATGGCTACACCTTC CASSLGSGSNYGYTF
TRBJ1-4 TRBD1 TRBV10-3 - TGTGCCATCAGTGGGACAGGCCCGAATGAAAAACTGTTTTTT CAISGTGPNEKLFF
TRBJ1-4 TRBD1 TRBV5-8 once TGTGCCAGCAGCCAAGGACAGGGTAATGAAAAACTGTTTTTT CASSQGQGNEKLFF
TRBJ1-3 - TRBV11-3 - TGTGCCAGCAGCCTAGGAGGGGGAACTGGAAACACCATATATTTT CASSLGGGTGNTIYF
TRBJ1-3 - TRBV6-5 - TGTGCCAGCCTTTCCAGTAGCCCCTCTGGAAACACCATATATTTT CASLSSSPSGNTIYF
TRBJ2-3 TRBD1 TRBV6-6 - TGTGCCAGCAGAGATGGTAGGGGGCCAGATACGCAGTATTTT CASRDGRGPDTQYF
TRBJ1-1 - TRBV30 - TGTGCCTGGAGTGTACGAAGGAACACTGAAGCTTTCTTT CAWSVRRNTEAFF
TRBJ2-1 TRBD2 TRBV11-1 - TGTGCCAGCAGCACCGGACTAGCGAACGAGCAGTTCTTC CASSTGLANEQFF
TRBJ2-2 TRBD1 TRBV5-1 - TGCGCCAGCAGCTTGAGGGACAGGTCCACCGGGGAGCTGTTTTTT CASSLRDRSTGELFF
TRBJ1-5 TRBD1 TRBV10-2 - TGCGCCAGCAGTCCGGGACAGGGACAGCCCCAGCATTTT CASSPGQGQPQHF
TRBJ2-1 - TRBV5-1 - TGCGCCAGCAGCTTTGACAGGGAGCAGTTCTTC CASSFDREQFF
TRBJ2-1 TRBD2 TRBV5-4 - TGTGCCAGCAGCTCCCTACAAATACTAGCGGTCCCCAATGAGCAGTTCTTC CASSSLQILAVPNEQFF
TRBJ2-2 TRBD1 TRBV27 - TGTGCCAGCAGTTTCTGGACAGGGTTGCCCGGGGAGCTGTTTTTT CASSFWTGLPGELFF
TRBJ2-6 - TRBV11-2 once TGTGCCAGCAGCTTAGGGGGCTCTGGGGCCAACGTCCTGACTTTC CASSLGGSGANVLTF
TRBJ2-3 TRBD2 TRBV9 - TGTGCCAGCAGCGTATCGACTAGCTTAGGCACAGATACGCAGTATTTT CASSVSTSLGTDTQYF
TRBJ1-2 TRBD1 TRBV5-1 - TGCGCCAGCAGCTGGGGACAGGGATCTGGCTACACCTTC CASSWGQGSGYTF
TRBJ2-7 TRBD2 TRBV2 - TGTGCCAGCAGCCCCGCGGCGGGGGGCTTCTACGAGCAGTACTTC CASSPAAGGFYEQYF
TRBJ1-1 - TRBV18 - TGTGCCAGCTCATCCGGACGGGGTGGGGGCACTGAAGCTTTCTTT CASSSGRGGGTEAFF
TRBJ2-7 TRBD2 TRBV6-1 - TGTGCCAGCAGTGACCGGGGGGGGTACGAGCAGTACTTC CASSDRGGYEQYF
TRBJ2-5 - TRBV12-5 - TGTGCTAGTGGTCCCCCCCGGGTCATCTGGGGGGAGACCCAGTACTTC CASGPPRVIWGETQYF
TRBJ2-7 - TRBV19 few TGTGCCAGTATCCGGGCAGGGGGGTACGAGCAGTACTTC CASIRAGGYEQYF
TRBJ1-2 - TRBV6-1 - TGTGCCAGCAGTATTCGCTGGGCAGGGGTTGGCTACACCTTC CASSIRWAGVGYTF